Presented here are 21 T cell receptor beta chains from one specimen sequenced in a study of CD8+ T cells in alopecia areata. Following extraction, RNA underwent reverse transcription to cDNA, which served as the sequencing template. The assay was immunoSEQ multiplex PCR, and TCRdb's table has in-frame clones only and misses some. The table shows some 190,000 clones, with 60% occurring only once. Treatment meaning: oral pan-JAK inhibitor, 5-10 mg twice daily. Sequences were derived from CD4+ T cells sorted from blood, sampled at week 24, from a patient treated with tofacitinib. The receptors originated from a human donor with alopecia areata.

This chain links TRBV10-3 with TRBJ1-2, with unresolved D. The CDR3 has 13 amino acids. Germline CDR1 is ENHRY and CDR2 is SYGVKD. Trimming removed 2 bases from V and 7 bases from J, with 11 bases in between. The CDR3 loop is CAISEGWDGGYTF. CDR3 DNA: TGTGCCATCAGTGAGGGGTGGGATGGTGGCTACACCTTC.

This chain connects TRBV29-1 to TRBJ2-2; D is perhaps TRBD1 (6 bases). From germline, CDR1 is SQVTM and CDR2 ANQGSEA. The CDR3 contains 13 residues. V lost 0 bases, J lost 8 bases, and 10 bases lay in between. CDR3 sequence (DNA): TGCAGCGTTGAAGATTCAGACAGGGGGGAGCTGTTTTTT. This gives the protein CSVEDSDRGELFF.

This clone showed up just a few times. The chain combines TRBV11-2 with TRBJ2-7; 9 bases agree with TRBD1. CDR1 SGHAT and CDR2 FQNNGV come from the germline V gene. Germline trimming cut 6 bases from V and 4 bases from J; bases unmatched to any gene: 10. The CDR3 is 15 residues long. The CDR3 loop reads CASRRSGTGRYEQYF. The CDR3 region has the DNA TGTGCCAGCAGGCGATCCGGGACAGGGAGGTACGAGCAGTACTTC.

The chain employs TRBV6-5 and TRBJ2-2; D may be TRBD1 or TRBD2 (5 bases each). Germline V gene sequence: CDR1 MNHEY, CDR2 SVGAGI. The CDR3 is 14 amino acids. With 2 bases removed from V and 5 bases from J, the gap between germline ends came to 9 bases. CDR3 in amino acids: CASSYGGRTGELFF. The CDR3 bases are TGTGCCAGCAGTTACGGGGGACGGACCGGGGAGCTGTTTTTT.

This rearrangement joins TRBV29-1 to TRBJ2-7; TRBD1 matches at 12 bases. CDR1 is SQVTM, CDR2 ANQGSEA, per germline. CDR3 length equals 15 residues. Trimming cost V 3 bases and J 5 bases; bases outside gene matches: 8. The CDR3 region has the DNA TGCAGCGTTGATTCCCCGGGACAGGGGGCAAACGAGCAGTACTTC. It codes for CSVDSPGQGANEQYF.

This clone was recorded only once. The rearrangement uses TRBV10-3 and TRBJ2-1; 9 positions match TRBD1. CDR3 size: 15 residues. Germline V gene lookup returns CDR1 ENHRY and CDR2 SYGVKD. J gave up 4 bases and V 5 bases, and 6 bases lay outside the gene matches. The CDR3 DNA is TGTGCCATCAGTCATGACAGGGGGGGTTACAATGAGCAGTTCTTC. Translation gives CAISHDRGGYNEQFF.

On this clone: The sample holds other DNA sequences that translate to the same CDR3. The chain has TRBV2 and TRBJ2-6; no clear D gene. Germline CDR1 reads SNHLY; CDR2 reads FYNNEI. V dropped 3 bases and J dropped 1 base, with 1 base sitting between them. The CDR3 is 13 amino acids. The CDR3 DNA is TGTGCCAGCAGTGATTCTGGGGCCAACGTCCTGACTTTC. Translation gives CASSDSGANVLTF.

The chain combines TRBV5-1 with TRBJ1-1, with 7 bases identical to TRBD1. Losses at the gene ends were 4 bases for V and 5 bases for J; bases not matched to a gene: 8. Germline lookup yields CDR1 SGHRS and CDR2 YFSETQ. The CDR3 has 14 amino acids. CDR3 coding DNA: TGCGCCAGCAGCCAAACCGGGACAGTAACTGAAGCTTTCTTT. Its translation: CASSQTGTVTEAFF.

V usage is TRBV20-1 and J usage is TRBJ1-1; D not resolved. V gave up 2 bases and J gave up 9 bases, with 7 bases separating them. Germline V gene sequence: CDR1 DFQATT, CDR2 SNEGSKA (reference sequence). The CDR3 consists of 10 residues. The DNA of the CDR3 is TGCAGTGCTAGACAACAGCAAGCTTTCTTT. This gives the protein CSARQQQAFF.

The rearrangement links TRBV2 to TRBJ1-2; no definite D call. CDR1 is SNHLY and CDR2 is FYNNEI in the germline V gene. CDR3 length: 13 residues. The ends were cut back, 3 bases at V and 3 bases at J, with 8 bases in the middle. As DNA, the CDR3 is TGTGCCAGCAGTGAGGCCGGGCACTATGGCTACACCTTC. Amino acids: CASSEAGHYGYTF.

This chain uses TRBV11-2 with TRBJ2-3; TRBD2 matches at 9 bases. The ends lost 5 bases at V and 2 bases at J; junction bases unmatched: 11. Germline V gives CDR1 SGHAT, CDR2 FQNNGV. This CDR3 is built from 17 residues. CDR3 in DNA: TGTGCCAGCAGCGAGGGCACTAGCGGGCCATCCACAGATACGCAGTATTTT. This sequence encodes CASSEGTSGPSTDTQYF.

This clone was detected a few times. The CDR3 DNA sequence: TGTGCCAGCAGCTTAGGACTAGCGGGGGATAAGCAGTTCTTC. Translation: CASSLGLAGDKQFF. J is TRBJ2-1 and V is TRBV11-1; 12 nucleotides agree with TRBD2. The trim removed 1 base at V and 11 bases at J, leaving 3 bases unmatched. Germline assignment: CDR1 SGHAT and CDR2 FQDESV (reference sequence). The CDR3 is 14 residues long.

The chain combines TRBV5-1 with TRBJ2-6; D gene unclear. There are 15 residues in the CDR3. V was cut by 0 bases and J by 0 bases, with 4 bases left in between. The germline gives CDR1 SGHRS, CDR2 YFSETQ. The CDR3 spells CASSLALSGANVLTF. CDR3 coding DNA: TGCGCCAGCAGCTTGGCTCTCTCTGGGGCCAACGTCCTGACTTTC.

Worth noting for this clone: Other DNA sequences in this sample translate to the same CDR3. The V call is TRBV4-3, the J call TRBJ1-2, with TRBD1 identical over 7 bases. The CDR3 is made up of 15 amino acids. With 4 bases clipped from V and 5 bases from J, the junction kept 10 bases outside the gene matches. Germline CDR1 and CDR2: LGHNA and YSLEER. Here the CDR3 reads CASSRNRDSNYGYTF. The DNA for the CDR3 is TGCGCCAGCAGCCGCAACCGGGACAGCAATTATGGCTACACCTTC.

This CDR3 reads CASSYGPVNQPQHF. CDR3 nucleotides: TGTGCCAGCAGTTACGGGCCAGTCAATCAGCCCCAGCATTTT. The chain has TRBV6-6 and TRBJ1-5; D is ambiguous. The germline V gene encodes CDR1 MNHNY and CDR2 SVGAGI (reference sequence). V lost 2 bases to trimming and J lost 3 bases, with 8 bases between them. The CDR3 has 14 amino acids.

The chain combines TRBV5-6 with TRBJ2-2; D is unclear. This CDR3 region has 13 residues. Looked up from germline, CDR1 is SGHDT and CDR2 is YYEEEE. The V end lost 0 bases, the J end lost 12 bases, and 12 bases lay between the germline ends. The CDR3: CASSLAPLGKLFF. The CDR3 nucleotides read TGTGCCAGCAGCTTGGCCCCTCTGGGGAAGCTGTTTTTT.

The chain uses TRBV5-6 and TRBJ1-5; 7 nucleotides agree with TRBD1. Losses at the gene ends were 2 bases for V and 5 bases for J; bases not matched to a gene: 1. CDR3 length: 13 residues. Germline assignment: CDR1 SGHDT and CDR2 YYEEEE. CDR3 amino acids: CASSFDRDQPQHF. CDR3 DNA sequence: TGTGCCAGCAGCTTCGACAGGGATCAGCCCCAGCATTTT.

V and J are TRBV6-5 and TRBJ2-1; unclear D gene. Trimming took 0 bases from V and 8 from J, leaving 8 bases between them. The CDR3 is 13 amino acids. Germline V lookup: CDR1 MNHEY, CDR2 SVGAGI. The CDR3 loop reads CASSYSAEYEQFF. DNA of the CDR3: TGTGCCAGCAGTTACTCAGCAGAGTATGAGCAGTTCTTC.

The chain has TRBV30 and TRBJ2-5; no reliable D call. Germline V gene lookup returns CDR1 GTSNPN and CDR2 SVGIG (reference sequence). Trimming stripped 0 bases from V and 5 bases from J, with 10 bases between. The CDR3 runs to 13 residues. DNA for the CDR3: TGTGCCTGGAGTGTAGCAGTTAGGGAGACCCAGTACTTC. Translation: CAWSVAVRETQYF.

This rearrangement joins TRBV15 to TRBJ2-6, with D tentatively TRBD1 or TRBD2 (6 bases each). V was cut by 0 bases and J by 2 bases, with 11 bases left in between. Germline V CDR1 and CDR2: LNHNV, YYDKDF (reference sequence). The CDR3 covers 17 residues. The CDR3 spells CATSRDPRGPGANVLTF. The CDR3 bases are TGTGCCACCAGCAGAGATCCTCGGGGGCCTGGGGCCAACGTCCTGACTTTC.

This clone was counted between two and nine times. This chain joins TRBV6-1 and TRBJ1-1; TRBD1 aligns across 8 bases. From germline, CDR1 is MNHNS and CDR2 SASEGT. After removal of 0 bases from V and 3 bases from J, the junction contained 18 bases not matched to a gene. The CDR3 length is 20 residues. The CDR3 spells CASSEALGSWTGLGDTEAFF. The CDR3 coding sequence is TGTGCCAGCAGTGAAGCGCTGGGGTCCTGGACAGGGTTAGGGGACACTGAAGCTTTCTTT.